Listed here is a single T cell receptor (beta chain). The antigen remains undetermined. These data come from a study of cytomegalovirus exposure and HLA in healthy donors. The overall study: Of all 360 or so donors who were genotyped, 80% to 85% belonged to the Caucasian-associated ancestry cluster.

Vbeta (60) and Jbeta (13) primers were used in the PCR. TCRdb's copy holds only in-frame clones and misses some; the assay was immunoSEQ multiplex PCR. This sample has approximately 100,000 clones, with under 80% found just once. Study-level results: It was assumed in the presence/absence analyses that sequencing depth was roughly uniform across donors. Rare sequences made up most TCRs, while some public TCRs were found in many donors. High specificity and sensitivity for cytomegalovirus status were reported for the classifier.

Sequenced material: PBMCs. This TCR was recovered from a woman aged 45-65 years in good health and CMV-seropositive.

For the CDR3, the DNA is TGTGCCAGCAGACGGGACTCGGGAGAGCAGTACTTC. It encodes CASRRDSGEQYF. The chain joins TRBV7-2 to TRBJ2-5, with D possibly matching TRBD2 (6 bases). Germline V CDR1 and CDR2: SGHTA, FQGNSA. The CDR3 loop spans 12 amino acids. The ends were cut back, 6 bases at V and 11 bases at J, with 16 bases in the middle.